Each of the 30 T cell receptor beta chains below was sequenced from the same sample in a study of CXCR3-negative and CXCR3-positive naive CD8 T cells (dated by TCRdb to between 2019 and 2020). Sequencing used a NextSeq 550. The Human TCR Profiling Kit (MiLaboratory) was used to make UMI-labeled 5' RACE TRB cDNA libraries. Each CDR3 protein sequence appears as one entry after TCRdb reprocessed the reads, and no DNA is included. This sample's table carries around 56,000 distinct CDR3 sequences. The ten largest clones capture about 0.43% of the sample. Sequencing input: naive CXCR3- CD8+ T cells from blood. Per the publication, the cell subset or site label means: CD45RO-CCR7+CD27+CD95- naive CD8+ T cells lacking CXCR3 (TNR3-). The source of these receptors is a human donor in good health. Some clones in this sample may be carry-over from other donors' samples.

V is TRBV29-1 and J is TRBJ2-7; checking the TCRdb D call of TRBD1 is not possible without DNA. The CDR3 spans 14 residues. Looked up from germline, CDR1 is SQVTM and CDR2 is ANQGSEA. This CDR3 reads CSVEPGQSSYEQYF.

The chain employs TRBV9 and TRBJ2-2. The CDR3 runs to 13 residues. Germline V gene sequence: CDR1 SGDLS, CDR2 YYNGEE. CDR3 sequence reads: CASSVENTGELFF.

CDR3: CASSFSGVYEQYF. The chain joins TRBV27 to TRBJ2-7. Germline lookup yields CDR1 MNHEY and CDR2 SMNVEV (reference sequence). The CDR3 is 13 residues long.

The chain recombines TRBV6-5 with TRBJ1-1; absent DNA, TCRdb's TRBD1 call cannot be checked. Looked up from germline, CDR1 is MNHEY and CDR2 is SVGAGI. The CDR3 is 14 residues long. This CDR3 is CASSYSYGHGEAFF.

The gene calls are TRBV2 and TRBJ2-1; the D call from TCRdb, TRBD1, cannot be confirmed without DNA. Germline CDR1 SNHLY, CDR2 FYNNEI. The CDR3 runs to 17 residues. The CDR3 region is CASSGGKTVAIDNEQFF.

The chain recombines TRBV7-9 with TRBJ2-1; TCRdb picks TRBD1, but there is no DNA to check that call. CDR1 and CDR2 from the germline V gene are SEHNR and FQNEAQ (reference sequence). The CDR3 loop spans 12 amino acids. The chain's CDR3 is CASSSRGNEQFF.

The chain carries TRBV7-2 and TRBJ2-2. The CDR3 contains 14 residues. Germline CDR1 is SGHTA and CDR2 is FQGNSA. The CDR3 loop reads CASSLGRNTGELFF.

V usage is TRBV12-3 or TRBV12-4 and J usage is TRBJ2-5; lacking DNA, the TRBD2 call made by TCRdb goes unchecked. The CDR3 covers 16 residues. The CDR3 sequence is CASSLALAGGQETQYF.

The rearrangement uses TRBV29-1 and TRBJ1-1. Germline CDR1 is SQVTM and CDR2 is ANQGSEA. This CDR3 has 13 residues. CDR3 protein: CSVAESMNTEAFF.

The rearrangement links TRBV5-1 to TRBJ2-5; the D call of TRBD2 rests on TCRdb alone, since no DNA is present to check it. Germline values: CDR1 SGHRS, CDR2 YFSETQ. This CDR3 is 15 amino acids long. The CDR3 here is CASSALYGGEETQYF.

The gene calls are TRBV6-4 and TRBJ2-2. The germline gives CDR1 MRHNA, CDR2 SNTAGT. This CDR3 is 14 amino acids long. CDR3 in amino acids: CASSDGFYTGELFF.

The J gene is TRBJ1-2, the V gene TRBV7-9; TCRdb returns TRBD1, unconfirmable since there is no DNA. This CDR3 region has 16 residues. Germline CDR1 and CDR2: SEHNR and FQNEAQ (reference sequence). CDR3 in amino acids: CASSSRGGTGSYGYTF.

The genes are TRBV7-3 and TRBJ2-3; TCRdb names TRBD2, which stays unverified in the absence of DNA. This CDR3 region has 14 residues. Germline V gene sequence: CDR1 SGHTA, CDR2 FQGTGA. CDR3: CASSPSGGTDTQYF. Drawing the rest from reference TRBV7-3 and TRBJ2-3, the complete variable domain is GAGVSQTPSNKVTEKGKYVELRCDPISGHTALYWYRQSLGQGPEFLIYFQGTGAADDSGLPNDRFFAVRPEGSVSTLKIQRTERGDSAVYLCASSPSGGTDTQYFGPGTRLTVL.

V gene TRBV20-1 combines with J gene TRBJ2-7; the D call of TRBD1 rests on TCRdb alone, since no DNA is present to check it. The CDR3 consists of 15 residues. Germline V gives CDR1 DFQATT, CDR2 SNEGSKA (reference sequence). CDR3: CSATIRDTATYEQYF.

V and J are TRBV28 and TRBJ2-7; TCRdb designates TRBD1, a call that cannot be tested without DNA. The CDR3 runs to 14 residues. The germline gives CDR1 MDHEN, CDR2 SYDVKM. The CDR3: CASSFPGYTYEQYF.

V is TRBV20-1 and J is TRBJ2-5; without DNA, the TCRdb call of TRBD2 cannot be checked. Germline lookup yields CDR1 DFQATT and CDR2 SNEGSKA (reference sequence). The CDR3 is 12 amino acids. The CDR3 here is CGGITIEETQYF.

The chain employs TRBV7-9 and TRBJ2-3; there is no DNA to check the TCRdb D call of TRBD2. Germline V gene sequence: CDR1 SEHNR, CDR2 FQNEAQ (reference sequence). The CDR3 is made up of 19 amino acids. The CDR3 is CASSPRTSGTGHSTDTQYF.

This chain links TRBV7-6 with TRBJ2-5; with no DNA, the TCRdb D assignment of TRBD2 cannot be verified. The CDR3 sequence is 21 residues long. Germline V gives CDR1 SGHVS, CDR2 FNYEAQ. The CDR3 loop reads CASSDMPLLAGRIQHQETQYF.

J is TRBJ2-1 and V is TRBV30; TCRdb lists TRBD2, though no DNA is available to test this call. Germline CDR1 and CDR2: GTSNPN and SVGIG (reference sequence). CDR3 length equals 21 residues. CDR3: CAWRPLAGGPWPQPYNNEQFF.

The chain is built from TRBV6-2 or TRBV6-3 and TRBJ2-2; the TCRdb call, TRBD1, lacks DNA for checking. CDR1 is MNHEY and CDR2 is SVGEGT in the germline V gene. The CDR3 consists of 15 residues. CDR3 loop: CASRQPWGLSGELFF.

The gene calls are TRBV5-5 and TRBJ2-1; TCRdb names TRBD1, which stays unverified in the absence of DNA. Germline CDR1 is SGHKS and CDR2 is YYEKEE (reference sequence). The CDR3 spans 14 residues. The CDR3 protein is CASSLATRTGMQFF.

The chain has TRBV27 and TRBJ2-7; as DNA is missing, the TRBD2 call by TCRdb cannot be tested. The germline V gene encodes CDR1 MNHEY and CDR2 SMNVEV (reference sequence). This CDR3 region has 14 residues. The CDR3 region is CASSLGGSGLEQYF.

The chain couples TRBV29-1 to TRBJ2-3; the TCRdb call, TRBD2, lacks DNA for checking. The CDR3 extends over 17 amino acids. The germline CDR1 and CDR2 sequences are SQVTM and ANQGSEA. The CDR3 sequence is CSVVGLLAGASTDTQYF.

The rearrangement joins TRBV2 to TRBJ2-7; TCRdb designates TRBD2, a call that cannot be tested without DNA. The CDR3 totals 16 residues. Germline-derived CDR1 and CDR2 are SNHLY and FYNNEI. This chain's CDR3 is CASSEDASSLPYEQYF.

The chain combines TRBV7-9 with TRBJ2-1; TCRdb lists TRBD1, though no DNA is available to test this call. This CDR3 has 15 residues. Germline V gives CDR1 SEHNR, CDR2 FQNEAQ (reference sequence). The CDR3 spells CASSSSGTPNDEQFF.

The chain joins TRBV10-3 to TRBJ1-1; the TCRdb D gene call, TRBD1, has no DNA to confirm it. Germline CDR1 is ENHRY and CDR2 is SYGVKD. The CDR3 is 12 residues long. The CDR3 region is CASGGGDTEAFF.

The chain recombines TRBV12-3 or TRBV12-4 with TRBJ2-3; TCRdb proposes TRBD2, but this gene call is untestable without DNA. The CDR3 has 17 amino acids. This CDR3 is CASSLSLPGASTDTQYF.

The chain is built from TRBV6-5 and TRBJ2-1; TCRdb lists TRBD2, though no DNA is available to test this call. CDR3 length: 14 residues. Germline CDR1 is MNHEY and CDR2 is SVGAGI. CDR3 protein: CASSYVKGGNEQFF.

V is TRBV7-9 and J is TRBJ2-1; TCRdb's assignment of TRBD1 cannot be checked, as there is no DNA. The CDR3 is 15 residues long. Germline assignment: CDR1 SEHNR and CDR2 FQNEAQ (reference sequence). The CDR3 here is CASSEGTLTEDEQFF.

This chain links TRBV5-1 with TRBJ2-3; TCRdb's assignment of TRBD2 cannot be checked, as there is no DNA. The CDR3 is 16 residues long. In germline, CDR1 is SGHRS, CDR2 YFSETQ. CDR3 amino acids: CASSLGQGRAPDTQYF.